The clone carrying this TCR beta chain was seen more than once but under ten times. Its antigen remains unidentified. These donors counted as nominally healthy when sampled, but unrecorded immune exposures were likely. V trimming: 1 base; J trimming: 7 bases; junction bases outside the gene matches: 4. The CDR3 length is 13 residues. The germline gives CDR1 SEHNR, CDR2 FQNEAQ (reference sequence). The data were taken from a study of cytomegalovirus exposure and HLA in healthy donors. Study details: An earlier analysis identified 117 million unique TCR beta sequences in about 179 million T cells. Study conclusions and caveats: Analysis was performed later, and it showed HLA-associated TCR beta chains to be more clonally expanded than equally common others. With later analysis, a missense DCLRE1C variant became linked to TCR beta V- and J-gene trimming.

This PCR relied on a set of 60 Vbeta primers and 13 Jbeta primers. TCRdb's copy holds only in-frame clones and misses some; the assay was immunoSEQ multiplex PCR. The sample consists of 83,000 or so clones, roughly 79% of them appearing once. Material: PBMCs. This rearrangement joins TRBV7-9 to TRBJ2-7, with 7 nucleotides matching TRBD1. This sequence was found in a woman aged 25 to 39 in good health and CMV-seronegative. CDR3 coding DNA: TGTGCCAGCAGCTTAGAGGGGGCGCGAGAGCAGTACTTC. This encodes CASSLEGAREQYF.